This T cell receptor beta chain was captured by sequencing in a study of blood T cell repertoires in COVID-19. The table came from immunoSEQ multiplex PCR; TCRdb's copy has only in-frame clones and leaves some out. This table has about 120,000 clones, over 65% appearing once. Sequences were obtained from peripheral blood. The TCR sequence derives from a man aged 60 to 75 with acute or convalescent COVID-19.

This CDR3 reads CASSPQGGVGNTIYF. CDR3 in DNA: TGTGCCAGCAGTCCGCAGGGGGGCGTCGGAAACACCATATATTTT. The chain has TRBV27 and TRBJ1-3; 7 bases map to TRBD1. Germline lookup yields CDR1 MNHEY and CDR2 SMNVEV (reference sequence). The CDR3 sequence is 15 residues long. Trimming at V came to 5 bases and at J to 4 bases, leaving 8 bases not matched to a gene.